This T cell receptor beta chain is from a study of PD-L1 blockade in urothelial cancer. Study in general: The patients had undergone anywhere from 0 to 3 prior chemotherapy regimens.

The assay was immunoSEQ multiplex PCR, and TCRdb's table has in-frame clones only and misses some. Of around 56,000 clones in the sample, around 84% were seen once. CDR1 is SNHLY, CDR2 FYNNEI, per germline. V lost 6 bases to trimming and J lost 4 bases; unmatched junction nucleotides: 7. The CDR3 loop spans 15 amino acids. The starting material was PBMCs, obtained around atezolizumab (anti-PD-L1) treatment. This sequence originates from a man between 50 and 59 years old with urothelial cancer. This rearrangement joins TRBV2 to TRBJ2-2, with 8 bases matching TRBD2. CDR3 protein: CASSSSAGGTGELFF. The CDR3, as DNA: TGTGCCAGCAGCTCATCGGCGGGAGGCACCGGGGAGCTGTTTTTT.